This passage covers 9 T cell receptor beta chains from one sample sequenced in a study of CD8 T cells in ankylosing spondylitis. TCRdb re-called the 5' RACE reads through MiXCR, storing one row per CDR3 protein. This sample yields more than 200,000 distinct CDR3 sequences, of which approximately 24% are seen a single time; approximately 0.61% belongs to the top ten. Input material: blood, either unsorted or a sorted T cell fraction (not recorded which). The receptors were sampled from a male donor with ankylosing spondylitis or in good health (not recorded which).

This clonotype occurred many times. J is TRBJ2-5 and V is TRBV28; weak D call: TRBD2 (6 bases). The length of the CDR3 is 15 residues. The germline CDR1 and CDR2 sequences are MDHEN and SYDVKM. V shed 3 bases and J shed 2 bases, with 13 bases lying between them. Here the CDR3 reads CASSFSGRIQETQYF. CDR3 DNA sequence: TGTGCCAGCAGTTTTAGCGGAAGAATACAAGAGACCCAGTACTTC.

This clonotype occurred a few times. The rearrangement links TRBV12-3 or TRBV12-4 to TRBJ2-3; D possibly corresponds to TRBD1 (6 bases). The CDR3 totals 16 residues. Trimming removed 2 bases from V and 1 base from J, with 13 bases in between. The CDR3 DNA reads TGTGCCAGCAGTTTATTAGGCAGGGGAGGCACAGATACGCAGTATTTT. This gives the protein CASSLLGRGGTDTQYF.

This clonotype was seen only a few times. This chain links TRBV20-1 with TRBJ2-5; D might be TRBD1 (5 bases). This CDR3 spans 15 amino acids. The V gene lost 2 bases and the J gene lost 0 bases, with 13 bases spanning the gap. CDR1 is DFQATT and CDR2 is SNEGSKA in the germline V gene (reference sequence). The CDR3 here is CSARPYRQYQETQYF. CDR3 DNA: TGCAGTGCTAGACCTTATCGACAGTACCAAGAGACCCAGTACTTC.

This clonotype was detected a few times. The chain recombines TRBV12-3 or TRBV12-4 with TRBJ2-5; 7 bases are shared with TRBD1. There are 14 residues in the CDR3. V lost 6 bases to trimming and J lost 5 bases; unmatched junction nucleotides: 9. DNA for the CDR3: TGTGCCAGCAGCCCATGGGACAGCAGGGAGACCCAGTACTTC. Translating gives CASSPWDSRETQYF.

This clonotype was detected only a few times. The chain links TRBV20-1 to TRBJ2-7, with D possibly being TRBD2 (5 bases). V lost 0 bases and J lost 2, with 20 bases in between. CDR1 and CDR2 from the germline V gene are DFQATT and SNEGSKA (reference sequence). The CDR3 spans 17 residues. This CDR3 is CSARDSSGRETPYEQYF. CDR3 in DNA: TGCAGTGCTAGAGATAGTTCGGGAAGGGAGACACCCTACGAGCAGTACTTC.

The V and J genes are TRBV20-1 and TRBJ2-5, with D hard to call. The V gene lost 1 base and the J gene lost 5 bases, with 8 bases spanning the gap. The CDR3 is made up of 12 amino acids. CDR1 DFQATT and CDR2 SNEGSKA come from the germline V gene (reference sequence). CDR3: CSARGLRETQYF. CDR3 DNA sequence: TGCAGTGCTAGAGGGCTGAGGGAGACCCAGTACTTC.

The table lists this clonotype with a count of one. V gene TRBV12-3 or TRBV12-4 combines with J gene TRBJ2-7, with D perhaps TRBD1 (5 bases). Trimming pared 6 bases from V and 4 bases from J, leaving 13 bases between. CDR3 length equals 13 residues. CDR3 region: CASSRWTNYEQYF. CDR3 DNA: TGTGCCAGCAGCCGGTGGACAAATTACGAGCAGTACTTC.

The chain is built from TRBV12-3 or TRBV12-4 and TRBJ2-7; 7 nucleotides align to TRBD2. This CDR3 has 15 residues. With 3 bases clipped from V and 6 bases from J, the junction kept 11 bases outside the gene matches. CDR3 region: CASSLTVPGGSEQYF. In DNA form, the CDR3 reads TGTGCCAGCAGTTTGACCGTTCCGGGAGGTTCCGAGCAGTACTTC.

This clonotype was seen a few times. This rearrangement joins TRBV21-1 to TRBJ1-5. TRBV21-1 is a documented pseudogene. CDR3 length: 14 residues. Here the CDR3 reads CASSYGRECQPQHF. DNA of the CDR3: TGTGCCAGCAGCTATGGGAGGGAGTGCCAGCCCCAGCATTTT.